What follows describes a single TCR beta chain. What it binds is not known. TCRdb analysed the 5' RACE reads with MiXCR anew, one entry per CDR3 protein. The data contain a few hundred thousand distinct CDR3 sequences, approximately 5.7% of them seen just once; the ten biggest clones take up over 14%. The germline gives CDR1 MNHNS, CDR2 SASEGT. Trimming stripped 7 bases from V and 3 bases from J, with 15 bases between. There are 14 residues in the CDR3. The sample comes from a study of T cells after yellow fever vaccination. Overall study results and limits: Once the booster was given, most primary-vaccination clones reappeared, at about 96% for CD4 and approximately 88% for CD8. Peak timing came faster in the weaker secondary response, day 5 versus 15.

The starting material was PBMCs, obtained 5 days after the yellow fever booster vaccination. The TCR sequence derives from a man aged 30 to 39 who received the YFV17D yellow fever vaccine. The chain couples TRBV6-1 to TRBJ2-5, with D possibly being TRBD1 (5 bases). CDR3 sequence: CASTVGVVEETQYF. Written as DNA, the CDR3 is TGTGCCAGCACGGTAGGGGTGGTTGAAGAGACCCAGTACTTC.